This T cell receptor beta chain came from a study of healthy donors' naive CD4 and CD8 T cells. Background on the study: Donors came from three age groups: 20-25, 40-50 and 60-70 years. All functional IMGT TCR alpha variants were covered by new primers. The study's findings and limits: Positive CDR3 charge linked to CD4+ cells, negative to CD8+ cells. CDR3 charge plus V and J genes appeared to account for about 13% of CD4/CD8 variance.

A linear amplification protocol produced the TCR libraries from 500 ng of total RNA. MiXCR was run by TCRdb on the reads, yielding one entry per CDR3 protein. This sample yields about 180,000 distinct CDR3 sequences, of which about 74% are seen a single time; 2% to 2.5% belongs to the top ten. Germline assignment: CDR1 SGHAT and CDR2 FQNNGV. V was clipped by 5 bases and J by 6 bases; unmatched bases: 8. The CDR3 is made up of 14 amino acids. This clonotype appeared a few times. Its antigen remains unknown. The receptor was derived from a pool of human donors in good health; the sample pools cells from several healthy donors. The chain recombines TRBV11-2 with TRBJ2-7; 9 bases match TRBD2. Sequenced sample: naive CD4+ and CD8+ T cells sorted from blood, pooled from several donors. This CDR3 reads CASSPGLATVEQYF. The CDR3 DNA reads TGTGCCAGCAGCCCTGGACTAGCGACGGTCGAGCAGTACTTC. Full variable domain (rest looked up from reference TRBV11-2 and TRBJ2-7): EAGVAQSPRYKIIEKRQSVAFWCNPISGHATLYWYQQILGQGPKLLIQFQNNGVVDDSQLPKDRFSAERLKGVDSTLKIQPAKLEDSAVYLCASSPGLATVEQYFGPGTRLTVT.